This TCR beta chain originates from a study of blood T cell repertoires in COVID-19. Profiling relied on immunoSEQ multiplex PCR, and the TCRdb table lists in-frame clones only, not all of them. Here the sample spans about 330,000 clones, roughly 87% being singletons. This CDR3 is built from 14 residues. Germline CDR1 KGHSH, CDR2 LQKENI. Losses at the gene ends were 6 bases for V and 7 bases for J; bases not matched to a gene: 8. The sequenced material came from PBMCs or T cells enriched from blood (not recorded which). The rearrangement links TRBV18 to TRBJ1-4; 7 positions match TRBD1. This clonotype originated in a woman aged 25 to 39 who had recovered from COVID-19. For the CDR3, the DNA is TGTGCCAGCTCCGCCGGGACAGCCTCTGAAAAACTGTTTTTT. Protein sequence: CASSAGTASEKLFF.